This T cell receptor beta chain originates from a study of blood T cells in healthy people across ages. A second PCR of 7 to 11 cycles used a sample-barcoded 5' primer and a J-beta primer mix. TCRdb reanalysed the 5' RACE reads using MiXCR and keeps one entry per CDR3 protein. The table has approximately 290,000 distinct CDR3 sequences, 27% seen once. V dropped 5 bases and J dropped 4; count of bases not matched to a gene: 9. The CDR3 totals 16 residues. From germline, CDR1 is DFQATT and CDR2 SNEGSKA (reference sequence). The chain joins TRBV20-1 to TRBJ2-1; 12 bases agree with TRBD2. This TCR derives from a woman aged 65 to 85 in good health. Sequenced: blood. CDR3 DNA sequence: TGCAGTGCTCCTGGCCTCGGACTAGCGGGATACAATGAGCAGTTCTTC. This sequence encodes CSAPGLGLAGYNEQFF.